This TCR beta chain was retrieved from a study of cytomegalovirus exposure and HLA in healthy donors. Overall study context: The Caucasian-associated ancestry cluster held roughly 80% of 350 to 450 genotyped donors.

This CDR3 is 13 amino acids long. The V segment lost 4 bases and the J segment 6 bases; nucleotides outside the gene matches: 6. Per the germline V gene, CDR1 is ENHRY and CDR2 is SYGVKD. This cohort consisted of healthy bone marrow donors. The PCR ran on 60 Vbeta and 13 Jbeta primers. Sequencing was performed with immunoSEQ multiplex PCR; in TCRdb, only in-frame clones are kept and a portion is missing. The sample has more than 65,000 clones; 79% are singletons. The rearrangement uses TRBV10-3 and TRBJ2-7; 7 bases match TRBD2. Sequencing was done on a sample of PBMCs. The sequence derives from a middle-aged woman in good health and CMV-seropositive. The chain's CDR3 is CAISAGGSGEQYF. For the CDR3, the DNA is TGTGCCATCAGTGCGGGCGGGAGTGGCGAGCAGTACTTC.